The clone carrying this TCR beta chain counts as medium-sized. Its antigen is undetermined. Both 60 Vbeta primers and 13 Jbeta primers went into the PCR. The data were produced by immunoSEQ multiplex PCR, yet TCRdb's version contains in-frame clones alone and is incomplete. The sample yields 50,000 to 65,000 clones, around 82% seen once. The germline CDR1 and CDR2 sequences are MRHNA and SNTAGT. With 0 bases clipped from V and 3 bases from J, the junction kept 0 bases outside the gene matches. CDR3 length equals 15 residues. This record belongs to a study of cytomegalovirus exposure and HLA in healthy donors. General study findings and limits: DRB1 showed the most TCR associations and HLA-C the fewest in a later analysis, as rates varied by HLA locus. In vitro checks showed that a few CMV-associated chains really do target CMV antigens.

The rearrangement joins TRBV6-4 to TRBJ2-2, with 8 bases that match TRBD2. The source material was PBMCs. This TCR derives from a woman between 18 and 30 years old in good health and CMV-seronegative. The CDR3 DNA reads TGTGCCAGCAGTGACTCAGCGGGAGACACCGGGGAGCTGTTTTTT. This codes for CASSDSAGDTGELFF.